These 27 T cell receptor beta chains came from one sample sequenced in a study of blood T cell repertoires in COVID-19. Method: immunoSEQ multiplex PCR; TCRdb's copy keeps in-frame clones and lacks some. In the table there are a few hundred thousand clones, around 82% of which are singletons. Sequenced: PBMCs or T cells enriched from blood (not recorded which). These receptors all come from a man between 45 and 60 years old who had recovered from COVID-19.

This sequence joins TRBV11-3 and TRBJ2-7, with 10 bases matching TRBD1. With V trimmed by 5 bases and J by 6 bases, 10 bases remained unmatched. The V gene's germline CDR1 is SGHNT and CDR2 YENEEA. CDR3 length equals 15 residues. The CDR3 is CASSKKRDRGGEQYF. In DNA, the CDR3 is TGTGCCAGCAGCAAGAAACGGGACAGGGGAGGCGAGCAGTACTTC.

V usage is TRBV9 and J usage is TRBJ2-5; TRBD2 might be the D (6 bases). The V end was cut by 0 bases, the J end by 4 bases, with 13 bases between. Per the germline V gene, CDR1 is SGDLS and CDR2 is YYNGEE. This CDR3 comprises 15 residues. DNA for the CDR3: TGTGCCAGCAGCGTAGTGGGCGGGGTGGGAGAGACCCAGTACTTC. The encoded protein is CASSVVGGVGETQYF.

The chain employs TRBV3-1 (or the pseudogene TRBV3-2) and TRBJ2-1, with TRBD2 identical over 12 bases. The trim removed 4 bases at V and 7 bases at J, leaving 11 bases unmatched. The CDR3 has 17 residues. Per germline, CDR1 LGHDT and CDR2 YNNKEL (reference sequence). CDR3 nucleotide sequence: TGTGCCAGCAGCCGAGAAGGGGGACTAGCGGGCGGTAATGAGCAGTTCTTC. This translates into CASSREGGLAGGNEQFF.

The chain uses TRBV7-2 and TRBJ2-5; TRBD1 agrees at 9 bases. V shed 5 bases and J 5 bases; nucleotides not matched to a gene: 9. The germline V gene encodes CDR1 SGHTA and CDR2 FQGNSA. This CDR3 spans 15 amino acids. The CDR3 sequence is CASSRTGAGWETQYF. The CDR3 DNA is TGTGCCAGCAGCCGGACAGGGGCTGGGTGGGAGACCCAGTACTTC.

V and J are TRBV12-5 and TRBJ2-5; perhaps TRBD2 as D (6 bases). V lost 3 bases and J lost 1, with 15 bases in between. The CDR3 runs to 16 residues. Per germline, CDR1 LGHNT and CDR2 FRNRAP. CDR3: CASGFGLALSQETQYF. Written as DNA, the CDR3 is TGTGCTAGTGGTTTCGGGCTAGCGCTAAGCCAAGAGACCCAGTACTTC.

The rearrangement joins TRBV7-6 to TRBJ2-2, with D possibly TRBD2 on 7 matching bases. The germline V gene encodes CDR1 SGHVS and CDR2 FNYEAQ. Trimming took off 6 bases at V and 7 bases at J, with 27 bases between the two ends. The CDR3 extends over 18 amino acids. CDR3 sequence reads: CASSPKPGGPTMGGELFF. Here the CDR3 DNA reads TGTGCCAGCAGTCCAAAACCCGGGGGGCCAACGATGGGCGGGGAGCTGTTTTTT.

This chain links TRBV11-3 with TRBJ2-1; 9 bases agree with TRBD2. Germline CDR1 and CDR2: SGHNT and YENEEA. CDR3 length equals 16 residues. J gave up 4 bases and V 5 bases, and 9 bases lay outside the gene matches. The DNA for the CDR3 is TGTGCCAGCAGCACCCGACTAGCGGAACCATACAATGAGCAGTTCTTC. Translation: CASSTRLAEPYNEQFF.

This clone occurred once. The junction differs from germline at one of its ends, possibly a read error. The J gene is TRBJ2-2, the V gene TRBV7-7; D is possibly TRBD1 (5 bases). Germline V gene sequence: CDR1 SSHAT, CDR2 FNYEAQ (reference sequence). This CDR3 spans 15 amino acids. CDR3 amino acids: CASSLLTGNTGELFF. CDR3 in DNA: TGTGCTAGCAGCCTACTAACAGGGAACACCGGGGAGCTGTTTTTT.

This clone was observed a few times. As DNA, the CDR3 is TGTGCCAGCAGCCCTAACAGGGGCACGGGAGAGACCCAGTACTTC. Encoded protein: CASSPNRGTGETQYF. The gene calls are TRBV5-6 and TRBJ2-5, with 7 bases aligning to TRBD1. Germline assignment: CDR1 SGHDT and CDR2 YYEEEE. This CDR3 region has 15 residues. Unmatched junction bases numbered 10, after V lost 4 bases and J lost 4 bases. Variable domain in full (rest from reference TRBV5-6 and TRBJ2-5): DAGVTQSPTHLIKTRGQQVTLRCSPKSGHDTVSWYQQALGQGPQFIFQYYEEEERQRGNFPDRFSGHQFPNYSSELNVNALLLGDSALYLCASSPNRGTGETQYFGPGTRLLVL.

V gene TRBV18 combines with J gene TRBJ2-2; D is uncertain. This CDR3 has 13 amino acids. Germline CDR1 is KGHSH and CDR2 is LQKENI. Deletions cut 0 bases from V and 7 bases from J, with 6 bases between. CDR3 in amino acids: CASSPPFLGELFF. The CDR3 coding sequence is TGTGCCAGCTCACCACCGTTCCTCGGGGAGCTGTTTTTT.

The chain recombines TRBV20-1 with TRBJ2-3; 7 bases agree with TRBD1. CDR1 DFQATT and CDR2 SNEGSKA come from the germline V gene (reference sequence). Germline trimming cut 6 bases from V and 6 bases from J; bases unmatched to any gene: 0. This CDR3 comprises 10 residues. Here the CDR3 DNA reads TGCAGTGCCAGGGGGGATACGCAGTATTTT. This translates into CSARGDTQYF.

The chain joins TRBV9 to TRBJ2-3; 7 positions agree with TRBD1. Germline V CDR1 and CDR2: SGDLS, YYNGEE. The CDR3 runs to 15 residues. The trim removed 2 bases at V and 5 bases at J, leaving 8 bases unmatched. For the CDR3, the DNA is TGTGCCAGCAGCGTCGAGGGGGCAGGTGGAGATACGCAGTATTTT. Its protein product is CASSVEGAGGDTQYF.

This rearrangement joins TRBV7-2 to TRBJ1-3, with 10 bases identical to TRBD1. Trimming took 5 bases from V and 2 from J; bases not matched to a gene: 9. The CDR3 contains 17 residues. CDR1 and CDR2 from the germline V gene are SGHTA and FQGNSA. The CDR3 protein is CASSRISGTGAGNTIYF. The CDR3 DNA follows: TGTGCCAGCAGCCGTATATCCGGGACAGGGGCTGGAAACACCATATATTTT. Full variable domain (outside the CDR3, taken from reference TRBV7-2 and TRBJ1-3): GAGVSQSPSNKVTEKGKDVELRCDPISGHTALYWYRQSLGQGLEFLIYFQGNSAPDKSGLPSDRFSAERTGGSVSTLTIQRTQQEDSAVYLCASSRISGTGAGNTIYFGEGSWLTVV.

The V gene is TRBV7-2, the J gene TRBJ2-7, with D maybe TRBD1 (6 bases). V lost 6 bases, J lost 0 bases, and 12 bases lay in between. Per the germline V gene, CDR1 is SGHTA and CDR2 is FQGNSA. CDR3 length equals 14 residues. The DNA for the CDR3 is TGTGCCAGCAGGAGGGACATCGGCTCCTACGAGCAGTACTTC. This translates into CASRRDIGSYEQYF.

J is TRBJ2-1 and V is TRBV14, with a tentative D call TRBD1 (6 bases). V shed 5 bases and J shed 2 bases, with 16 bases lying between them. Germline assignment: CDR1 SGHDN and CDR2 FVKESK. The CDR3 has 16 residues. Here the CDR3 DNA reads TGTGCCAGCAGCGGGATTGGACAGCCCGCCTACAATGAGCAGTTCTTC. Encoded protein: CASSGIGQPAYNEQFF.

The chain recombines TRBV7-3 with TRBJ2-1, with D possibly TRBD1 on 6 matching bases. Looked up from germline, CDR1 is SGHTA and CDR2 is FQGTGA. The CDR3 has 19 amino acids. V dropped 9 bases and J dropped 2 bases, with 29 bases sitting between them. Written as DNA, the CDR3 is TGTGCCAGGGAAATCGGGACACCTGCATGCGTTTCTACCTACAATGAGCAGTTCTTC. Translating it yields CAREIGTPACVSTYNEQFF. Looking up the rest from reference TRBV7-3 and TRBJ2-1 gives the full variable domain: GAGVSQTPSNKVTEKGKYVELRCDPISGHTALYWYRQSLGQGPEFLIYFQGTGAADDSGLPNDRFFAVRPEGSVSTLKIQRTERGDSAVYLCAREIGTPACVSTYNEQFFGPGTRLTVL.

This chain connects TRBV4-1 to TRBJ1-3; a possible D gene is TRBD1 (5 bases). The CDR3 is 14 residues long. The V gene's germline CDR1 is MGHRA and CDR2 YSYEKL. Between the trimmed V and J ends, which lost 2 bases and 2 bases, there was a span of 7 bases. The CDR3 region is CASSQKGTGNTIYF. The CDR3 DNA reads as TGCGCCAGCAGCCAAAAGGGGACTGGAAACACCATATATTTT.

The rearrangement joins TRBV7-9 to TRBJ1-2; 9 bases are a match to TRBD1. CDR1 and CDR2 from the germline V gene are SEHNR and FQNEAQ (reference sequence). The CDR3 has 16 residues. Trimming removed 5 bases from V and 2 bases from J; junction bases left unmatched: 9. The CDR3 DNA is TGTGCCAGCAGCCCAAATATACAGGGGGCGAACTATGGCTACACCTTC. The encoded protein is CASSPNIQGANYGYTF.

The genes are TRBV28 and TRBJ1-1; weak D call: TRBD1 (5 bases). V was trimmed by 3 bases and J by 14 bases, leaving 22 bases between them. Germline V gene data show CDR1 as MDHEN and CDR2 as SYDVKM. This CDR3 is built from 14 residues. The CDR3 reads CASSFMAEGSRGFF. The CDR3 nucleotides are TGTGCCAGCAGTTTTATGGCCGAGGGTTCTCGGGGGTTCTTT.

The V call is TRBV11-1, the J call TRBJ2-3, with 11 bases lining up with TRBD1. Per the germline V gene, CDR1 is SGHAT and CDR2 is FQDESV (reference sequence). After removal of 5 bases from V and 7 bases from J, the junction contained 11 bases not matched to a gene. CDR3 length equals 16 residues. CDR3 amino acids: CASSIRTGGYGNTQYF. The DNA for the CDR3 is TGTGCCAGCAGCATTCGGACAGGGGGCTATGGAAATACGCAGTATTTT. Supplemented by reference TRBV11-1 and TRBJ2-3, the full variable domain reads EAEVAQSPRYKITEKSQAVAFWCDPISGHATLYWYRQILGQGPELLVQFQDESVVDDSQLPKDRFSAERLKGVDSTLKIQPAELGDSAMYLCASSIRTGGYGNTQYFGPGTRLTVL.

In its sample, this clone was seen once. The chain combines TRBV28 with TRBJ1-2; weak D call: TRBD1 (5 bases). The germline gives CDR1 MDHEN, CDR2 SYDVKM. The CDR3 runs to 12 residues. Trimming shortened V by 6 bases and J by 4 bases, and 9 bases separated the two germline ends. CDR3 protein: CASSQGGYGYTF. The DNA for the CDR3 is TGTGCCAGCAGCCAGGGAGGCTATGGCTACACCTTC.

The V and J genes are TRBV3-1 (or the pseudogene TRBV3-2) and TRBJ1-1; 9 bases map to TRBD1. V shed 3 bases and J 1 base; nucleotides not matched to a gene: 3. This CDR3 region has 15 residues. Looked up from germline, CDR1 is LGHDT and CDR2 is YNNKEL (reference sequence). The CDR3 nucleotides are TGTGCCAGCAGCCAGAGACAGGGGGGGAACACTGAAGCTTTCTTT. This translates into CASSQRQGGNTEAFF.

This chain connects TRBV9 to TRBJ2-1; D might be TRBD2 (6 bases). Germline V gene sequence: CDR1 SGDLS, CDR2 YYNGEE. This CDR3 spans 18 amino acids. Trimming stripped 4 bases from V and 4 bases from J, with 24 bases between. CDR3 sequence: CASSTREGVGGRYNEQFF. The CDR3 nucleotides are TGTGCCAGCAGCACACGTGAAGGGGTGGGAGGACGGTACAATGAGCAGTTCTTC.

The V call is TRBV24-1, the J call TRBJ2-7; the match to TRBD2 covers 9 bases. CDR1 and CDR2 (germline): KGHDR, SFDVKD. The CDR3 length is 16 residues. V shed 7 bases, J shed 6 bases, and the junction held 15 bases outside the gene matches. CDR3 loop: CATSFWLAGGPGEQYF. The CDR3 DNA is TGTGCCACCAGCTTTTGGTTGGCGGGAGGGCCGGGCGAGCAGTACTTC.

This clone was seen repeatedly, ten times or more. The chain couples TRBV7-8 to TRBJ2-1, with 11 bases matching TRBD2. J lost 0 bases, V lost 5 bases, and 18 bases had no gene match. The CDR3 length is 21 residues. Germline assignment: CDR1 SGHVS and CDR2 FQNEAQ. The CDR3 loop is CASSPHRRGLAERSSYNEQFF. CDR3 nucleotide sequence: TGTGCCAGCAGCCCCCACCGTAGGGGACTAGCGGAGAGAAGCTCCTACAATGAGCAGTTCTTC.

J is TRBJ2-1 and V is TRBV24-1, with 8 bases aligning to TRBD2. The CDR3 is made up of 17 amino acids. Germline V gene data show CDR1 as KGHDR and CDR2 as SFDVKD. V dropped 3 bases and J dropped 0; count of bases not matched to a gene: 6. The CDR3 reads CATSDKSGGNSYNEQFF. CDR3 nucleotides: TGTGCCACCAGTGATAAGAGCGGGGGTAACTCCTACAATGAGCAGTTCTTC.

The chain recombines TRBV5-1 with TRBJ2-7; 11 bases map to TRBD2. Germline V gene lookup returns CDR1 SGHRS and CDR2 YFSETQ. The CDR3 spans 15 residues. The ends lost 3 bases at V and 3 bases at J; junction bases unmatched: 5. CDR3 sequence reads: CASSWGGLAVYEQYF. DNA of the CDR3: TGCGCCAGCAGCTGGGGGGGACTAGCGGTCTACGAGCAGTACTTC.